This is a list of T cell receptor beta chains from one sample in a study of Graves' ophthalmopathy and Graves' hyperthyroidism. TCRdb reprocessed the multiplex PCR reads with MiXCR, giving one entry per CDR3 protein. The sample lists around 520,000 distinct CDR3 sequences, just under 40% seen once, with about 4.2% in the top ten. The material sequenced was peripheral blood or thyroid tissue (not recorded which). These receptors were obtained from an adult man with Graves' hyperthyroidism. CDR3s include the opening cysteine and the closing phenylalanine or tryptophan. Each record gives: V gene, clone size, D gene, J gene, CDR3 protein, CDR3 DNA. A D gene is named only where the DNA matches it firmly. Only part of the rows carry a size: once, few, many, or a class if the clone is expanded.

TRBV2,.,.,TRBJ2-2,CASSEFWNTGELFF,TGTGCCAGCAGTGAATTTTGGAACACCGGGGAGCTGTTTTTT
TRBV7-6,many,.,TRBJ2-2,CASSLGTPNTGELFF,TGTGCCAGCAGCTTAGGTACTCCCAACACCGGGGAGCTGTTTTTT
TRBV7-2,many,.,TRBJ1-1,CASSLSWGANTEAFF,TGTGCCAGCAGCCTCTCTTGGGGGGCGAACACTGAAGCTTTCTTT
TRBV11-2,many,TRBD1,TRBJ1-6,CASSLGTGASPLHF,TGTGCCAGCAGCTTGGGGACAGGGGCTTCCCCCCTCCACTTT
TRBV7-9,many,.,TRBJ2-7,CASSLGSGRNEQYF,TGTGCCAGCAGCTTAGGGTCAGGGAGGAACGAGCAGTACTTC
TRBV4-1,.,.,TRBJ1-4,CASSQVATNEKLFF,TGCGCCAGCAGCCAAGTGGCAACTAATGAAAAACTGTTTTTT
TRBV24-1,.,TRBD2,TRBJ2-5,CATSAGGSLQETQYF,TGTGCCACCAGTGCGGGCGGGAGTTTACAAGAGACCCAGTACTTC
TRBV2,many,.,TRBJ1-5,CASSPHRNQPQHF,TGTGCCAGCTCCCCTCATAGAAATCAGCCCCAGCATTTT
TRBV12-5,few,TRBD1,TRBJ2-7,CASAGQGDYEQYF,TGTGCTAGTGCAGGACAGGGGGACTACGAGCAGTACTTC
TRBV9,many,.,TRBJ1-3,CASSSRASGNTIYF,TGTGCCAGCAGCTCGAGGGCCTCTGGAAACACCATATATTTT
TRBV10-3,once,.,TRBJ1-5,CAIGGPSNQPQHF,TGTGCCATTGGAGGGCCCAGCAATCAGCCCCAGCATTTT
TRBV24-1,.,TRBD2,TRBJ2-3,CATSDLPAGSTDTQYF,TGTGCCACCAGTGATTTGCCAGCGGGGAGCACAGATACGCAGTATTTT
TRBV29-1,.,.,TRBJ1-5,CSVEIGGQTAYEHF,TGCAGCGTTGAGATAGGGGGGCAGACGGCCTACGAGCATTTT
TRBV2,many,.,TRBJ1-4,CASSEVGFEKLFF,TGTGCCAGCAGTGAAGTTGGTTTTGAAAAACTGTTTTTT
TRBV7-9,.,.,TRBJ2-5,CASSPDRGGGLGETQYF,TGTGCCAGCAGCCCTGACAGGGGAGGGGGTTTGGGCGAGACCCAGTACTTC
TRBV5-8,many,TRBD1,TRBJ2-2,CASSSRTGAVTGELFF,TGTGCCAGCAGCTCGCGGACAGGGGCAGTCACCGGGGAGCTGTTTTTT
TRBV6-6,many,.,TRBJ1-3,CASTWTANTIYF,TGTGCCAGCACCTGGACTGCGAACACCATATATTTT
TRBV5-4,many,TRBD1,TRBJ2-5,CASSTERQGADETQYF,TGTGCCAGCAGCACTGAGCGACAGGGGGCGGATGAGACCCAGTACTTC
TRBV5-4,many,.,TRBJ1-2,CASSSPGQGITF,TGTGCCAGCAGCTCACCGGGACAAGGGATCACCTTC
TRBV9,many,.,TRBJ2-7,CASSVATGREQYF,TGTGCCAGCAGCGTAGCTACAGGTAGGGAGCAGTACTTC
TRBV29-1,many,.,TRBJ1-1,CSVAGRMNTEAFF,TGCAGCGTTGCTGGCAGAATGAACACTGAAGCTTTCTTT
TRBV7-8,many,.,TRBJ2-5,CASSSYNPYLLGETQYF,TGTGCCAGCAGCTCCTATAACCCCTACCTCTTGGGGGAGACCCAGTACTTC
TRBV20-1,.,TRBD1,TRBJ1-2,CSAPSTGGDYGYTF,TGCAGTGCTCCCTCGACAGGGGGGGACTATGGCTACACCTTC
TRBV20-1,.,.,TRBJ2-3,CSAGSESTDTQYF,TGCAGTGCCGGGTCAGAAAGCACAGATACGCAGTATTTT
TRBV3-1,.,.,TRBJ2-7,CASSQVRYSEQYF,TGTGCCAGCAGCCAAGTTCGGTACAGCGAGCAGTACTTC
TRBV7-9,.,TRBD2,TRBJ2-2,CASTLQRGGRGTGELFF,TGTGCCAGCACCCTCCAGCGGGGGGGCAGGGGCACCGGGGAGCTGTTTTTT
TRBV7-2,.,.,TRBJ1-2,CASSLAAGVNYGYTF,TGTGCCAGCAGCTTAGCGGCAGGGGTGAACTATGGCTACACCTTC
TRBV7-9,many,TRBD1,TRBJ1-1,CASSLGGQGGAFF,TGTGCCAGCAGCTTGGGAGGACAGGGGGGAGCTTTCTTT
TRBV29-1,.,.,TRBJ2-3,CSVPGGAHTSTDTQYF,TGCAGCGTCCCCGGGGGTGCACACACTAGCACAGATACGCAGTATTTT
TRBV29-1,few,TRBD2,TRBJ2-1,CSVDSGGTGNEQFF,TGCAGCGTTGATAGCGGGGGTACTGGCAATGAGCAGTTCTTC
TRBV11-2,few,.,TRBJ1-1,CASSLDVVFEAFF,TGTGCCAGCAGCTTAGATGTGGTGTTTGAAGCTTTCTTT
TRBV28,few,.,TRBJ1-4,CASTNHMDEKLFF,TGTGCCAGCACCAATCACATGGATGAAAAACTGTTTTTT
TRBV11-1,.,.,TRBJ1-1,CASSPTGSNTEAFF,TGTGCCAGCTCACCAACGGGATCAAACACTGAAGCTTTCTTT
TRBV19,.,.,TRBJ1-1,CASSMALGSEAFF,TGTGCCAGTAGTATGGCCCTCGGCTCTGAAGCTTTCTTT
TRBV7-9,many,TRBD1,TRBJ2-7,CASSFAGGYEQYF,TGTGCCAGCAGCTTCGCAGGGGGCTACGAGCAGTACTTC
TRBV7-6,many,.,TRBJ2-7,CASSPGDWREQYF,TGTGCCAGCAGTCCCGGGGACTGGCGGGAGCAGTACTTC
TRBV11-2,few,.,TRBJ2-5,CASSPRGAKTQYF,TGTGCCAGCAGCCCAAGAGGGGCGAAGACCCAGTACTTC
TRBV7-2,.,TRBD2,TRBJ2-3,CASSPRGEEITDTQYF,TGTGCCAGCAGCCCCCGGGGGGAGGAGATCACAGATACGCAGTATTTT
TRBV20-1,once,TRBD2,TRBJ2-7,CSALGTSGNSYEQYF,TGCAGTGCTCTAGGGACTAGCGGGAACTCCTACGAGCAGTACTTC
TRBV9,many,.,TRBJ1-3,CASSVEGGNTIYF,TGTGCCAGCAGCGTAGAGGGGGGAAACACCATATATTTT
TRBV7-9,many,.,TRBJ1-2,CASSFAGTGYGYTF,TGTGCCAGCAGCTTCGCAGGGACCGGCTATGGCTACACCTTC
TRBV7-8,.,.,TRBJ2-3,CASSPRQTTDTQYF,TGTGCCAGCAGCCCCCGTCAGACCACAGATACGCAGTATTTT
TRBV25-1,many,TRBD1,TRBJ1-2,CASSEVKSGQNGYTF,TGTGCCAGCAGTGAAGTAAAGTCGGGACAGAATGGCTACACCTTC
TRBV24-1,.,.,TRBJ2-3,CATSDLQRDTQYF,TGTGCCACCAGTGATTTGCAGCGCGATACGCAGTATTTT
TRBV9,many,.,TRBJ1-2,CASSVEAGRIPNYGYTF,TGTGCCAGCAGCGTAGAAGCGGGACGGATTCCTAACTATGGCTACACCTTC
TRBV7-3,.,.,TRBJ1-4,CASSLTWAEKLFF,TGTGCCAGCAGCTTAACTTGGGCTGAAAAACTGTTTTTT